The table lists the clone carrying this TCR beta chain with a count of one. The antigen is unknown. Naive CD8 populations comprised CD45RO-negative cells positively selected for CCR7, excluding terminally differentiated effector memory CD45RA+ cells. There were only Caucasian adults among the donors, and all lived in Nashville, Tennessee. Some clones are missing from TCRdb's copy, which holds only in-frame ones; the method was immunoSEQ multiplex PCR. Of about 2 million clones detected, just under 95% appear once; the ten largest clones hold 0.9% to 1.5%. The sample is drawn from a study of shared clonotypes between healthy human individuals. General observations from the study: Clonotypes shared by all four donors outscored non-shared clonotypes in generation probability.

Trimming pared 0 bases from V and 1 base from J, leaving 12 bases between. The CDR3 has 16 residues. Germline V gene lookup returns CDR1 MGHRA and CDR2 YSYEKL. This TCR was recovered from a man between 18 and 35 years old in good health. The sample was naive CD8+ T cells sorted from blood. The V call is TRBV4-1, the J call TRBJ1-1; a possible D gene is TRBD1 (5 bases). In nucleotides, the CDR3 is TGCGCCAGCAGCCAAGATGGAGGGGTCAGGAACACTGAAGCTTTCTTT. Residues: CASSQDGGVRNTEAFF.